This is a list of T cell receptor beta chains from one sample in a study of OX40 agonist ivuxolimab in advanced cancers. Clones were sequenced by immunoSEQ multiplex PCR, and TCRdb holds only the in-frame ones, with some missing. The data contain around 100,000 clones, around 90% of them singletons. Sequencing used CD4+ or CD8+ T cells sorted from blood, obtained in a trial of the OX40 agonist ivuxolimab. These receptors were collected from an adult with an advanced solid tumor such as melanoma, head and neck, liver or kidney cancer. The CDR3 runs from the conserved cysteine through the conserved F or W. Fields, in order: D gene, clone size, V gene, J gene, CDR3 protein, CDR3 DNA. D genes are given only for firm matches. The size of a clone is reported for some rows only, either as once, few or many, or as a class for expanded clones.

TRBD2,NA,TRBV10-2,TRBJ2-2,CASTDPTGGATGELFF,TGCGCCAGCACCGACCCCACGGGGGGGGCCACCGGGGAGCTGTTTTTT
NA,NA,TRBV14,TRBJ2-5,CASSQDFVETQYF,TGTGCCAGCAGCCAAGATTTTGTGGAGACCCAGTACTTC
NA,NA,TRBV4-2,TRBJ1-6,CASSQDPGTSSYNSPLHF,TGTGCCAGCAGCCAAGACCCGGGAACTAGCTCCTATAATTCACCCCTCCACTTT
NA,NA,TRBV25-1,TRBJ1-2,CASRARGGNYGYTF,TGTGCCAGCAGAGCACGGGGGGGAAACTATGGCTACACCTTC
NA,NA,TRBV15,TRBJ2-7,CATSRASGTHYEQYF,TGTGCCACCAGCAGAGCTTCGGGGACACACTACGAGCAGTACTTC
NA,NA,TRBV21-1,TRBJ2-7,CASNIAGAAYEQYF,TGTGCCAGCAACATAGCGGGAGCAGCCTACGAGCAGTACTTC
NA,NA,TRBV30,TRBJ1-4,CAWSIIGGFNEKLFF,TGTGCCTGGAGTATCATTGGGGGGTTTAATGAAAAACTGTTTTTT
NA,NA,TRBV5-1,TRBJ2-4,CASSLISSDENIQYF,TGCGCCAGCAGCTTAATCTCTAGCGATGAAAACATTCAGTACTTC
NA,NA,TRBV29-1,TRBJ2-5,CSVEGAGATKETQYF,TGCAGCGTTGAGGGGGCGGGAGCAACAAAAGAGACCCAGTACTTC
NA,few,TRBV10-3,TRBJ2-7,CAISGSPKGLLDEQYF,TGTGCCATCAGCGGGAGTCCCAAGGGACTCCTAGACGAGCAGTACTTC
NA,NA,TRBV5-1,TRBJ2-2,CASSLDGRNTGELFF,TGCGCCAGCAGCTTGGATGGCAGAAACACCGGGGAGCTGTTTTTT
NA,NA,TRBV5-4,TRBJ2-7,CASSSLTQSGEQYF,TGTGCCAGCAGCTCGCTGACCCAAAGTGGCGAGCAGTACTTC
NA,NA,TRBV7-9,TRBJ2-3,CASSLNRIGTDTQYF,TGTGCCAGCAGCTTAAACAGGATTGGCACAGATACGCAGTATTTT
NA,NA,TRBV30,TRBJ1-2,CAWSRENYGYTF,TGTGCCTGGTCCAGGGAAAACTATGGCTACACCTTC
NA,NA,TRBV6-5,TRBJ1-3,CASSTASGNTIYF,TGTGCCAGCAGCACAGCATCTGGAAACACCATATATTTT
NA,once,TRBV4-2,TRBJ1-2,CASSLGLSNYGYTF,TGTGCCAGCAGCCTGGGACTCTCGAACTATGGCTACACCTTC
NA,NA,TRBV9,TRBJ2-1,CASSVRRAGNEQFF,TGTGCCAGCAGCGTACGGCGAGCGGGCAATGAGCAGTTCTTC
NA,NA,TRBV7-9,TRBJ2-2,CASSFRGMNTGELFF,TGTGCCAGCAGCTTCCGGGGAATGAACACCGGGGAGCTGTTTTTT
NA,NA,TRBV6-5,TRBJ1-1,CASSYRGNTEAFF,TGTGCCAGCAGTTACAGGGGGAACACTGAAGCTTTCTTT
NA,once,TRBV28,TRBJ2-7,CASSLWPDEQYF,TGTGCCAGCAGTTTATGGCCAGACGAGCAGTACTTC
TRBD1,NA,TRBV28,TRBJ1-1,CASSSQGATTEAFF,TGTGCCAGCAGCTCCCAGGGGGCGACGACTGAAGCTTTCTTT
TRBD1,NA,TRBV19,TRBJ1-2,CASSRDRNYGYTF,TGTGCCAGTAGTAGGGACAGAAACTATGGCTACACCTTC
NA,NA,TRBV19,TRBJ2-7,CASSPPGQLRAHEQYF,TGTGCCAGTAGTCCCCCCGGACAACTCCGCGCCCACGAGCAGTACTTC
TRBD1,NA,TRBV19,TRBJ1-1,CASSIPDRATNTEAFF,TGTGCCAGTAGTATACCGGACAGGGCTACGAACACTGAAGCTTTCTTT
TRBD1,NA,TRBV19,TRBJ1-6,CASNPGQGFSPLHF,TGTGCCAGTAATCCGGGACAGGGCTTTTCACCCCTCCACTTT
NA,few,TRBV10-2,TRBJ1-3,CASSDPGRGTGNTIYF,TGCGCCAGCAGTGACCCAGGCAGGGGTACTGGAAACACCATATATTTT
NA,NA,TRBV9,TRBJ1-3,CASSVGRGTNSGNTIYF,TGTGCCAGCAGCGTAGGTCGGGGCACGAACTCTGGAAACACCATATATTTT
NA,few,TRBV6-1,TRBJ1-2,CASSEGPGPNYGYTF,TGTGCCAGCAGTGAAGGTCCAGGTCCTAACTATGGCTACACCTTC
TRBD2,NA,TRBV7-2,TRBJ2-7,CASSWTSGGSIAYEQYF,TGTGCCAGCAGCTGGACTAGCGGGGGGTCCATAGCCTACGAGCAGTACTTC